This T cell receptor (beta chain) was sequenced in a study of beta chain features in type 1 diabetes. Regarding this clone: Its antigen is still unknown.

The CDR3 length is 12 residues. The V end was cut by 3 bases, the J end by 9 bases, with 9 bases between. Germline assignment: CDR1 MDHEN and CDR2 SYDVKM. The collection from each donor was one heparinised blood draw averaging roughly 100 mL. Every isolated RNA sample was fully reverse transcribed, so sequencing captured expressed TCRB transcripts. Clones were sequenced by immunoSEQ multiplex PCR, and TCRdb holds only the in-frame ones, with some missing. The sample has hundreds of thousands of clones, around 15% seen once. Study observations and caveats: Compared with healthy donors, patients appeared to share more similar naive, central memory and regulatory TCRB repertoires.

What was sequenced was naive CD4+ T cells from blood. This receptor was taken from a man aged 18 to 35 in good health. V is TRBV28 and J is TRBJ2-1, with D possibly matching TRBD2 (6 bases). CDR3 amino acids: CASSLRRGEQFF. The CDR3 region has the DNA TGTGCCAGCAGTTTGCGGAGGGGTGAGCAGTTCTTC.